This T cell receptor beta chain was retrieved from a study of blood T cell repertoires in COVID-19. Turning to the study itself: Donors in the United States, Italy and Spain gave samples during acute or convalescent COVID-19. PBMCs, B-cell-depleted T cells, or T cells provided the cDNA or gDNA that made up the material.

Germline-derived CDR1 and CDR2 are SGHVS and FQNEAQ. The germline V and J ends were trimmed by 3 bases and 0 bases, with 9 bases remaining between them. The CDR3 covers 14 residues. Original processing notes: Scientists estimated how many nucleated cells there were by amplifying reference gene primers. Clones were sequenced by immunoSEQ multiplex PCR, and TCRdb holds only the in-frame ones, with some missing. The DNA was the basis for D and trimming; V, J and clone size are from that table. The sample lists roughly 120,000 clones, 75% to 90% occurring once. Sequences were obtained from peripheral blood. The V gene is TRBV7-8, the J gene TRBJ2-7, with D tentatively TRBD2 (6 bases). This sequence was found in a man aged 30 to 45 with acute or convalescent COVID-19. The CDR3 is CASSFGGDSYEQYV. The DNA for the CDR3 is TGTGCCAGCAGCTTTGGAGGGGACTCCTACGAGCAGTACGTC.